One T cell receptor beta chain is described in this entry. This clone's antigen is unknown. Within one base of it there is no much larger clone, and no base qualities were kept. These data come from a study of blood T cells in healthy people across ages (dated by TCRdb to the mid-2010s). In the study overall: In model experiments, template switching captured roughly one uniquely barcoded TCR beta cDNA molecule for every two T cells. For two donors (one aged 18 to 29 and one aged 80 or older), the study analyzed two additional independent replicas of 1 million unique cDNA reads from the same blood draw. Using deep sequencing normalized with unique cDNA molecular identifiers, the study measured how TCR beta repertoire diversity changes with age. To avoid experimental bias, donors of different ages were randomly spread across the sequencing lanes. The donors were split into four age groups: young (average 16 years), middle-aged (more than 35), aged (approximately 59) and long-lived (roughly 77). Overall study results and their limits: Bulk unsorted PBMC profiling prevented conclusive comparison of naive and antigen-experienced compartments. Estimates of total diversity based on one million sequenced T cells were regarded as lower bounds and as underestimates. Donor CMV infection status was unknown, potentially confounding age-related changes in expanded clonotypes. A strong correlation was found between observed TCR beta diversity and the percentage of naive T cells measured by flow cytometry. Observed TCR beta diversity per million T cells fell roughly linearly with age, and a significant reduction was already apparent by age around 44. Compared with the aged group, more naive CD4+ T cells, fewer expanded clones and increased TCR diversity were shown by the long-lived group, suggesting age selection.

Libraries were prepared through 5' RACE. TCRdb lists the instrument as Illumina HiSeq 2500. A second PCR of about 7 to 12 cycles was run with a J-beta primer mix and a sample-barcoded 5' primer. A template-switch 5' adaptor carrying 12 random nucleotides introduced a unique molecular identifier onto each TCR beta cDNA molecule. Each sample yielded at least 3 million CDR3-containing paired-end reads. First-strand cDNA synthesis was performed from all RNA using the Mint cDNA synthesis kit, with priming by a TRBC-specific oligonucleotide. All cDNA was treated with uracil-DNA glycosylase and then went through a first 18-cycle PCR with the universal primers M1SS and BC2_uni_R. Processing in the source paper ran as follows. For normalization, 1 million high-quality reads were randomly selected from each sample, with every read carrying a distinct molecular identifier. Reads sharing molecular identifiers were discarded rather than binned into consensus sequences. CDR3 identification, clonotype clustering and error correction used MiTCR with a Q25 quality threshold and the strictest error-elimination algorithm. A nonparametric unseen species model with Euler transformation was used to estimate a lower bound on total TCR beta diversity. TCRdb reworked the public reads: Q25 trimming with fastp, MiXCR clone assembly, productive beta chains retained. Records with the same CDR3 protein are collapsed into one entry carrying the most frequent genes and DNA. The V and J calls were determined by TCRdb, not by the authors. The sample table contains 800,000 or so distinct CDR3 sequences; only one count was recorded for less than 60% of them. Roughly 20% of the sample is taken by the ten largest.

From the germline V gene (reference sequence), CDR1 is MNHNY and CDR2 is SVGAGI. The CDR3 spans 16 residues, from the cysteine through the phenylalanine. The only DNA kept is the CDR3, 48 bases in frame from the first base. Trimming removed 2 bases from V and 5 bases from J; the gene matches leave 8 bases unexplained. Systemically healthy Caucasian individuals from Russia, around 38 in total and aged roughly 6 to 100 years, were included as donors. Each donor gave about 9.7 milliliters of peripheral blood, drawn into EDTA-treated Vacutainer tubes. PBMCs were isolated by Ficoll-Paque density-gradient centrifugation, with at least 6 million obtained per sample. Trizol reagent was used to extract total RNA from PBMCs, with at least 5 micrograms per sample. Naive CD45RAhigh/CD27high T cell percentages were measured by flow cytometry on a PBMC aliquot from every donor.

The chain is assembled from TRBV6-6 and TRBJ2-3; 9 junctional bases match TRBD2. This TCR derives from a man aged 80 or over in good health. The sequenced material came from blood. The CDR3 protein is CASSYNGGRDGDTQYF. The DNA sequence follows: TGTGCCAGCAGTTACAACGGCGGGAGGGATGGAGATACGCAGTATTTT.